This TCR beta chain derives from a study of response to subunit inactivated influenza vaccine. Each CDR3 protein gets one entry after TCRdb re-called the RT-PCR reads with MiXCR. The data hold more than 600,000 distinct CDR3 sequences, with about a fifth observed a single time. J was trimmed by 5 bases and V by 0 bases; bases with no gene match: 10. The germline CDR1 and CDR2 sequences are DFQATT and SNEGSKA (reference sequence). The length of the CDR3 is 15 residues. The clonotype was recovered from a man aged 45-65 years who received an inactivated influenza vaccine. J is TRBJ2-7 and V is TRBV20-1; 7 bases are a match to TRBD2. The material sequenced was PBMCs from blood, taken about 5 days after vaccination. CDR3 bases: TGCAGTGCTAGAGATTTGGGGAGGGGCTACAACGAGCAGTACTTC. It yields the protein CSARDLGRGYNEQYF.